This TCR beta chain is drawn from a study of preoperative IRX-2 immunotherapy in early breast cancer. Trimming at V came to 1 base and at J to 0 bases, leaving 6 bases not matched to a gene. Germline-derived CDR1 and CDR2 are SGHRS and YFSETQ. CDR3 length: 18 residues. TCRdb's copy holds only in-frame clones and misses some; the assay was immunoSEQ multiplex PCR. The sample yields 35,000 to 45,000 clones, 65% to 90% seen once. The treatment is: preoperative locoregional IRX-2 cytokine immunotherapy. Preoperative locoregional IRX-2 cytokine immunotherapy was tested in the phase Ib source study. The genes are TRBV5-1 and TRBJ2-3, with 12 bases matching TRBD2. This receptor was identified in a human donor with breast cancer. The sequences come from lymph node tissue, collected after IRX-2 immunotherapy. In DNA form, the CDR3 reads TGCGCCAGCAGCTTGCCTACTAGCGGGGGGATCAGCACAGATACGCAGTATTTT. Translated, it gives CASSLPTSGGISTDTQYF.